The subject of this entry is one T cell receptor beta chain. Adults between roughly 18 and 89 years of age took part from 20 to 25 US areas. Two negative PCRs, clearance, or symptom resolution had been documented for recovered Cohort 3 donors. The data were taken from a study of blood T cell repertoires in COVID-19. Study context: The analysed material was cDNA or gDNA that came from T cells, B-cell-depleted T cells, or PBMCs.

Authors' data handling: Amplification from reference gene primers served as the basis for estimated nucleated cell counts. Profiling relied on immunoSEQ multiplex PCR, and the TCRdb table lists in-frame clones only, not all of them. That table gives V, J and clone size, and the DNA gave D and trimming. The sample has roughly 360,000 clones, around 87% seen once. Per germline, CDR1 LNHDA and CDR2 SQIVND (reference sequence). Trimming cost V 8 bases and J 0 bases, with 14 bases left between them. The length of the CDR3 is 15 residues. The rearrangement links TRBV19 to TRBJ2-1; D not certain. This clonotype was sampled from a man younger than 40 who had recovered from COVID-19. Sequencing was performed on PBMCs or T cells enriched from blood (not recorded which). CDR3 nucleotides: TGTGCCAGTCGTGGGCTGCCAAGCTCCTACAATGAGCAGTTCTTC. It encodes CASRGLPSSYNEQFF.